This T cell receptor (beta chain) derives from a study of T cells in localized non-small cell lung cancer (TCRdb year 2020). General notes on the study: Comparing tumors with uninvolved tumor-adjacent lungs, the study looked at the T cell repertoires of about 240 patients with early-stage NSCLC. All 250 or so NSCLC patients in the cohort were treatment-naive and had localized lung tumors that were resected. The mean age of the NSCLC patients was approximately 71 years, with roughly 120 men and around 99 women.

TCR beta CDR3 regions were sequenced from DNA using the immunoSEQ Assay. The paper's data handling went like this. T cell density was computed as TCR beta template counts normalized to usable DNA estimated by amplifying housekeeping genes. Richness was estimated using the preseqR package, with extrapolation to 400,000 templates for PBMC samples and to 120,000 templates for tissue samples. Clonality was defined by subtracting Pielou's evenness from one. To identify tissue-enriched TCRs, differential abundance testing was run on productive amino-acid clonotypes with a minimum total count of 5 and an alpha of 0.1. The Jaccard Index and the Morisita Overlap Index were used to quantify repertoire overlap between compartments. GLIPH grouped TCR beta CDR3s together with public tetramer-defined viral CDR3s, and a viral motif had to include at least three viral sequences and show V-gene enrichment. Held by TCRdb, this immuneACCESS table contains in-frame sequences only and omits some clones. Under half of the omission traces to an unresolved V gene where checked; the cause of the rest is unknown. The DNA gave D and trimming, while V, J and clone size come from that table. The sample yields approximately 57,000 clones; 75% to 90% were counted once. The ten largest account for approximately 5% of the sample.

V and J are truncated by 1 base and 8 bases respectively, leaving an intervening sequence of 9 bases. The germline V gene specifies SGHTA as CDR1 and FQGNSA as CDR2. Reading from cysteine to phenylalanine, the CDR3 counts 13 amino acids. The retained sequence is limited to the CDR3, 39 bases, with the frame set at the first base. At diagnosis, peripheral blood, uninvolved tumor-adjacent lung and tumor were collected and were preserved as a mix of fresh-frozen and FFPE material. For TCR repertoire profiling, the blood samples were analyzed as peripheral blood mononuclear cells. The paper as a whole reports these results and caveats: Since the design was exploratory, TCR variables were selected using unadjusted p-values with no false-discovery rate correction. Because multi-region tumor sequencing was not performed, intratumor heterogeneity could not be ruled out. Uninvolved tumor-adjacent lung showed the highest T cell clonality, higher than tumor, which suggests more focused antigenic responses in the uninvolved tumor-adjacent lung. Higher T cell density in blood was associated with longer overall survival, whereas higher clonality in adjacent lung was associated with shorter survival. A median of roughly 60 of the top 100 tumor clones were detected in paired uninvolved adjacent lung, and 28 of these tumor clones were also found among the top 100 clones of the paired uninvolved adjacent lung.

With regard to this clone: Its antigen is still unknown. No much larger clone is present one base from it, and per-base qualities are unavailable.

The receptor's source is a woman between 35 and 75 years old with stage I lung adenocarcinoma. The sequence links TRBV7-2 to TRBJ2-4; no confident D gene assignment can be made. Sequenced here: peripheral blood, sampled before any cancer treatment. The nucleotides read TGTGCCAGCAGCTTAGAGGATTCAGACATTCAGTACTTC. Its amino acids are CASSLEDSDIQYF.